This record looks at one T cell receptor beta chain sequence and its context. Its antigen is unknown. In TCRdb, the RT-PCR reads were re-called with MiXCR into one record per CDR3 protein. Of around 750,000 distinct CDR3 sequences listed, 20% to 25% are singletons. CDR1 is SGHTA, CDR2 FQGNSA, per germline. V lost 4 bases, J lost 2 bases, and 5 bases stayed unmatched. The CDR3 totals 15 residues. This sample was included in a study of response to subunit inactivated influenza vaccine. Study-wide points: Few new T cells, the authors suggested, are recruited by each seasonal influenza vaccination.

The chain links TRBV7-2 to TRBJ2-7; TRBD1 aligns across 10 bases. The sample in question was PBMCs from blood, obtained roughly 5 days after vaccination. The TCR was taken from a man in his forties or fifties who received an inactivated influenza vaccine. In DNA form, the CDR3 reads TGTGCCAGCAGCTCACGGACAGGGGGAGCCTACGAGCAGTACTTC. Amino acids: CASSSRTGGAYEQYF.